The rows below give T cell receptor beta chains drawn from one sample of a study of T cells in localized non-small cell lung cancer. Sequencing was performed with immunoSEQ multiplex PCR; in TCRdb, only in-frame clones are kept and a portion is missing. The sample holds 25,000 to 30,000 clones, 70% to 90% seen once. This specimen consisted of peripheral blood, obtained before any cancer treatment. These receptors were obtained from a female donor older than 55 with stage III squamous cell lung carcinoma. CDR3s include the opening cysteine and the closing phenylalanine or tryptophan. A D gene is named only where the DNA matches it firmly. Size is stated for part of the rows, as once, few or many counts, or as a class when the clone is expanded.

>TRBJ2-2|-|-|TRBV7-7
TGTGCCAGCAGCTTAGAAAACACCGGGGAGCTGTTTTTT
CASSLENTGELFF
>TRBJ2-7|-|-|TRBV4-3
TGCGCCAGCAGCCAAGAAACAGCCTCCTACGAGCAGTACTTC
CASSQETASYEQYF
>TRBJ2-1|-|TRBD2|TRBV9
TGTGCCAGCAGCGTAGCTAGCGGGAGACCGGATGAGCAGTTCTTC
CASSVASGRPDEQFF
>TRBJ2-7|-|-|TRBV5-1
TGCGCCAGCAGCTTGGGGCAGATCTACGAGCAGTACTTC
CASSLGQIYEQYF
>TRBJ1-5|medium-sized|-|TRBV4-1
TGCGCCAGCAGCCAAGATCTATCGACTAGCAATCAGCCCCAGCATTTT
CASSQDLSTSNQPQHF
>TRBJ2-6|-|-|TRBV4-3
TGCGCCAGCAGCCAAGATATCCCTACTGGGGCCAACGTCCTGACTTTC
CASSQDIPTGANVLTF
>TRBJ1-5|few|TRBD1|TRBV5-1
TGCGCCAGCGGGCAACAGGGGGCTGGGAATCAGCCCCAGCATTTT
CASGQQGAGNQPQHF
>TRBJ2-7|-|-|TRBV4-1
TGCGCCAGCAGCCAAGTGGAAGTGGCCTACGAGCAGTACTTC
CASSQVEVAYEQYF
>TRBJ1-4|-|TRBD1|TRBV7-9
TGTGCCAGCAGACCCGGGACAGTACTTGAAAAACTGTTTTTT
CASRPGTVLEKLFF
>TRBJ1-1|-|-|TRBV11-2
TGTGCCAGCAGTCGTCTACAGGGATTCAACACTGAAGCTTTCTTT
CASSRLQGFNTEAFF
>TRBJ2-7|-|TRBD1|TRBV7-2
TGTGCCAGCAGCCTATCGACAGGGGTAGGCTACGAGCAGTACTTC
CASSLSTGVGYEQYF
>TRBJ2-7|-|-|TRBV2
TGTGCCAGCAGTCCGTTTTTCGGGCCCCACTACGAGCAGTACTTC
CASSPFFGPHYEQYF
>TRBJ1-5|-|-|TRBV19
TGTGCCAGTAGTATTGGGAGCGCGTTTAGCAATCAGCCCCAGCATTTT
CASSIGSAFSNQPQHF
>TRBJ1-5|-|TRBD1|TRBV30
TGTGCCTGGAGTAAGGGGACAGGGGGAATTAAGGCCCAGCATTTT
CAWSKGTGGIKAQHF
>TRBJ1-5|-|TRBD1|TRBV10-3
TGTGCCATCAGTGAGCTACAGGGGGCGGGTCAGCCCCAGCATTTT
CAISELQGAGQPQHF
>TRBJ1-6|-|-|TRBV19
TGTGCCAGTAGTAAGGACAGTGTCACCTATAATTCACCCCTCCACTTT
CASSKDSVTYNSPLHF
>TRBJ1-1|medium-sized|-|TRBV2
TGTGCCAGCTGTGCCAGGGAAACCACTGAAGCTTTCTTT
CASCARETTEAFF
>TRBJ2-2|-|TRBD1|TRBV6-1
TGTGCCAGCAGCGGACAGGGGGCGACCACCGGGGAGCTGTTTTTT
CASSGQGATTGELFF
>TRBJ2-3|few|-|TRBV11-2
TGTGCCAGCAGCTTAGTAGGGGTAGGGTCCGCAGATACGCAGTATTTT
CASSLVGVGSADTQYF
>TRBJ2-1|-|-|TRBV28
TGTGCCAGCAGTTTACCCCGTGGCAGCAATGAGCAGTTCTTC
CASSLPRGSNEQFF
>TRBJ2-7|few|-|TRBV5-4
TGTGCCAGCAGCCCCCCGGGAAATTCACGGGAGCAGTACTTC
CASSPPGNSREQYF
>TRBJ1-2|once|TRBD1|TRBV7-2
TGTGCCAGCAGCTCCGGACAGGGGTACGGAGGCTACACCTTC
CASSSGQGYGGYTF
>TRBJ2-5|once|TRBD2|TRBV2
TGTGCCAGCACCCTCGGACTAGCGGGGGGGGAGACCCAGTACTTC
CASTLGLAGGETQYF
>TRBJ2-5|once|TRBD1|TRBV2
TGTGCCAGCAGACCCCGGACAGGGGAAGAGACCCAGTACTTC
CASRPRTGEETQYF
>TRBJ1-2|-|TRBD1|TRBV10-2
TGCGCCAGCAGTGAGGCCAGGGGGCCTGGCTACACCTTC
CASSEARGPGYTF
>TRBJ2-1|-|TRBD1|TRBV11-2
TGTGCCAGCAGCACTCGGGACAGGGGCTACAATGAGCAGTTCTTC
CASSTRDRGYNEQFF
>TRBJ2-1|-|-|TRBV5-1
TGCGCCAGCAGCTTGGACGGCATCTCCTACAATGAGCAGTTCTTC
CASSLDGISYNEQFF
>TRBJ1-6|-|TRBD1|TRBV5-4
TGTGCCAGCAGCACCCCGGACAGGGGGCGCGAACCCCTCCACTTT
CASSTPDRGREPLHF
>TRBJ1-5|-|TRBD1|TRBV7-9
TGTGCCAGCAGCTTAGCCGGACAGGGTCTGACCCAGCATTTT
CASSLAGQGLTQHF
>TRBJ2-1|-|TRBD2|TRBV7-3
TGTGCCAGCAGCTTACAGGGACTATACAATGAGCAGTTCTTC
CASSLQGLYNEQFF
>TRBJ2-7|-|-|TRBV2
TGTGCCAGCAGTGAGTTGGAAGCGGGCGAGCAGTACTTC
CASSELEAGEQYF
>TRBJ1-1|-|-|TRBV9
TGTGCCAGCTCCCACTTAGCAGGGGATCGAGCTTTCTTT
CASSHLAGDRAFF
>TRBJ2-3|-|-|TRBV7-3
TGTGCCAGCAGCTCCCAGTCGGGTGATACGCAGTATTTT
CASSSQSGDTQYF
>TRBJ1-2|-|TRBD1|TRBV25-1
TGTGCCAGCAGGACAGGGGGGGGTGGCTACACCTTC
CASRTGGGGYTF
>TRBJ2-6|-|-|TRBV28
TGTGCCAGCAGTTTATGGTCCGGGGCCAACGTCCTGACTTTC
CASSLWSGANVLTF
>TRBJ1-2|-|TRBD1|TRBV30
TGTGCCTGGAAGGAGGGGGCAGAATATGGCTACACCTTC
CAWKEGAEYGYTF
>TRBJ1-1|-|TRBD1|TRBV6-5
TGTGCCAGCAGTTACGGGACAGGTGAAGCTTTCTTT
CASSYGTGEAFF
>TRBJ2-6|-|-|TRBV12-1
TGTGCCAGCAGCCTGAGGATAGGACAAAGTCGGGCCAACGTCCTGACTTTC
CASSLRIGQSRANVLTF
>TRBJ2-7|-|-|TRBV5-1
TGCGCCAGCAGCTTGGCGACCCGGCCAGCTACCTACGAGCAGTACTTC
CASSLATRPATYEQYF
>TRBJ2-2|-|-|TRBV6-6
TGTGCCAGCAGCCCGGGGACAAGCACCGGGGAGCTGTTTTTT
CASSPGTSTGELFF
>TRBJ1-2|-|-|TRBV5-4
TGTGCCAGCAGCAGGGACGCCGCTAACTATGGCTACACCTTC
CASSRDAANYGYTF
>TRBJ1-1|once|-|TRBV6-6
TGTGCCAGCAGTTACACAGATAACACTGAAGCTTTCTTT
CASSYTDNTEAFF
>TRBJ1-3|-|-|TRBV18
TGTGCCAGCTCACCAACCAGTAACTCTGGAAACACCATATATTTT
CASSPTSNSGNTIYF
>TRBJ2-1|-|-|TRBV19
TGTGCCAGTAGTAGGGCGGACGGAAGCTACAATGAGCAGTTCTTC
CASSRADGSYNEQFF
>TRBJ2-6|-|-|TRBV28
TGTGCCAGCAGTTTATCCCTCCCCCACAGGGTAGGGGCCAACGTCCTGACTTTC
CASSLSLPHRVGANVLTF
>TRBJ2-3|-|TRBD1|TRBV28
TGTGCCAGCAGGCGACAGGGGGCAGATACGCAGTATTTT
CASRRQGADTQYF
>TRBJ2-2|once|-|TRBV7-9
TGTGCCAGCAGCCCGAGGGCGGGATCAACCGGGGAGCTGTTTTTT
CASSPRAGSTGELFF
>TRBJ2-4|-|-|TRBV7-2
TGTGCCAGCAGCTTAAACGGGTTAGCCAAAAACATTCAGTACTTC
CASSLNGLAKNIQYF
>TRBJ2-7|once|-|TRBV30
TGTGCCTGGAGTGTACAGGGAGGGGGCGAGCAGTACTTC
CAWSVQGGGEQYF
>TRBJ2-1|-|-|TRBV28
TGTGCCAGCAGTTTATTGACAGATGGAGCCTACAATGAGCAGTTCTTC
CASSLLTDGAYNEQFF
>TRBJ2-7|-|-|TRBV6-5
TGTGCCATCAGGGATAGTGGCAGCTACGAGCAGTACTTC
CAIRDSGSYEQYF
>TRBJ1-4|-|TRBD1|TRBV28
TGTGCCAGCAGTCCCCCAGGAGGGGGCGAATCTAATGAAAAACTGTTTTTT
CASSPPGGGESNEKLFF
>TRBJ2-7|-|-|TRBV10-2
TGCGCCAGCGGGACCCACCGTGCCTACGAGCAGTACTTC
CASGTHRAYEQYF
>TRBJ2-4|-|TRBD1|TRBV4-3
TGCGCCAGCAGCCAAGATTCGGAAAGAGGGACAGCCCAGTACTTC
CASSQDSERGTAQYF
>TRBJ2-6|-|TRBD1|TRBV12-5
TGTGCTAGTGCCTCCCGGGACAGCCCTCCATTAAGCTCCTCTGGGGCCAACGTCCTGACTTTC
CASASRDSPPLSSSGANVLTF
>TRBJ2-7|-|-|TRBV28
TGTGCCAGCACCCCGGCCGGGGTCAGCTCCTACGAGCAGTACTTC
CASTPAGVSSYEQYF
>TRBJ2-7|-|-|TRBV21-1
TGTGCCAGCAGCAAAGCGCCGTGGGACCATTTCTACGAGCAGTACTTC
CASSKAPWDHFYEQYF
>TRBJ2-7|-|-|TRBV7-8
TGTGCCAGCAGCCAGACAGGAAACTACGAGCAGTACTTC
CASSQTGNYEQYF
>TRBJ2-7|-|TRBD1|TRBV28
TGTGCCAGCAGCATGGACAGGCTCAGCTCCTACGAGCAGTACTTC
CASSMDRLSSYEQYF